One TCR beta chain is described in this entry. The treatment was: around 19 received Ad26.COV2.S at low or high dose, single or two shots; roughly five received placebo; per-sample allocation not given. Sample collection was performed on day 63 after the first vaccine or placebo injection. Repertoires were generated with immunoSEQ multiplex PCR, while TCRdb's copy carries only in-frame clones and drops some. The data show hundreds of thousands of clones, with roughly 90% seen just once and approximately 1.5% held by the top ten. The data belong to a study of Ad26.COV2.S vaccination and SARS-CoV-2 variants. Germline V lookup: CDR1 MGHRA, CDR2 YSYEKL. J was trimmed by 5 bases and V by 8 bases; bases with no gene match: 3. This CDR3 has 12 amino acids.

The material was peripheral blood, obtained in a trial of Ad26.COV2.S vaccine versus placebo. V is TRBV4-1 and J is TRBJ1-5, with 7 bases that match TRBD1. This sequence originates from a person between 18 and 65 years old who received the Ad26.COV2.S COVID-19 vaccine or a placebo. The CDR3 reads CASDRADQPQHF. For the CDR3, the DNA is TGCGCCAGCGACAGGGCTGATCAGCCCCAGCATTTT.